Detailed here is one T cell receptor (beta chain). Its antigen remains unknown. This entry belongs to a study of T-cell reconstitution after alpha-beta-depleted transplantation in children. Preparation of the TCRbeta library involved a method that used unique molecular identifiers. TCRdb re-called the PCR reads through MiXCR, storing one row per CDR3 protein. Among hundreds of thousands of distinct CDR3 sequences listed, 15% to 20% were seen once. Study-wide results and limits: Once a year had passed after transplant, T-cell counts and diversity came mostly from newly produced T cells.

The length of the CDR3 is 14 residues. V dropped 4 bases and J dropped 4; count of bases not matched to a gene: 4. The V gene's germline CDR1 is SQVTM and CDR2 ANQGSEA. J is TRBJ2-7 and V is TRBV29-1; 13 nucleotides agree with TRBD2. This receptor was taken from a male patient aged 2-15 years who had a stem cell transplant for acute lymphoblastic leukemia, so the T cells may come from the graft donor. The sample was PBMCs, mostly from graft donor cells, taken 360 days after TCRalphabeta/CD19-depleted stem cell transplant. The CDR3 spells CSVGTSGSIYEQYF. The DNA for the CDR3 is TGCAGCGTTGGGACTAGCGGGAGCATATACGAGCAGTACTTC.